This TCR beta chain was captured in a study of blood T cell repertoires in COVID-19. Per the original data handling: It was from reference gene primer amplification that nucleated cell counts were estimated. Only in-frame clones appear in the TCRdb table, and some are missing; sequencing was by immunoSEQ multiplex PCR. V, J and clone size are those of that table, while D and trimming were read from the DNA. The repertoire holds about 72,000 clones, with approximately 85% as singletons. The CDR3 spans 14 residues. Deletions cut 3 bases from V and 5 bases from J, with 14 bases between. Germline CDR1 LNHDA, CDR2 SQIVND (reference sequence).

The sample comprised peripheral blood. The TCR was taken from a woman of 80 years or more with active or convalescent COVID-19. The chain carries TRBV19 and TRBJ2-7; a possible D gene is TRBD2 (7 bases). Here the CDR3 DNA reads TGTGCCAGTAGTATGAGGGGGGGAAATAACGAGCAGTACTTC. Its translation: CASSMRGGNNEQYF.